The T cell receptor beta chain under discussion was sequenced for a study of shared clonotypes between healthy human individuals. Study-level background: The study drew on a couple of women and a few men aged 18 to 49 as donors. Study-wide points: Relative to their counterparts shared across all four donors, non-shared clonotypes exhibited diminished generation probabilities.

None of the donors, who were healthy HIV-negative adults, had recently had acute infections or vaccinations. Splitting of CD4+ cells produced CD45RA+ naive and CD45RA-negative memory subsets. A note on this clone: The antigen is not known.

J lost 2 bases, V lost 4 bases, and 4 bases had no gene match. Germline values: CDR1 SGHAT, CDR2 FQNNGV. The CDR3 sequence is 15 residues long. This table comes from immunoSEQ multiplex PCR, and its TCRdb copy is limited to in-frame clones, with some not included. The sample contains about 2.3 million clones, roughly 93% of which appear only once. This clonotype was obtained from a young man in good health. Some clones in this sample may be carry-over from other donors' samples. Material for sequencing was naive CD4+ T cells from PBMCs. Subset here: CD45RA+ positively selected. The chain is built from TRBV11-2 and TRBJ2-3; 9 positions agree with TRBD1. CDR3 DNA sequence: TGTGCCAGCAGCTCCGGGACAGGGTTCACAGATACGCAGTATTTT. Protein product: CASSSGTGFTDTQYF. Using reference TRBV11-2 and TRBJ2-3 for the parts outside the CDR3, the full variable domain is EAGVAQSPRYKIIEKRQSVAFWCNPISGHATLYWYQQILGQGPKLLIQFQNNGVVDDSQLPKDRFSAERLKGVDSTLKIQPAKLEDSAVYLCASSSGTGFTDTQYFGPGTRLTVL.